These T cell receptor beta chains were read from a single sample in a study of identical twins. TCRdb ran MiXCR on the 5' RACE reads and lists one entry per CDR3 protein. The table lists hundreds of thousands of distinct CDR3 sequences, roughly 18% of them singletons, with around 12% in the top ten. These same records also appear under a second study, on T cells expressing NK-cell markers.

Material for sequencing was PBMCs. These receptors were collected from a woman aged 18-29 years in good health. CDR3s include the opening cysteine and the closing phenylalanine or tryptophan. Fields, in order: CDR3 protein, CDR3 DNA, D gene, J gene, clone size, V gene. A D gene is named only where the DNA matches it firmly. Size tells how often a clone was seen (once, few, many) or the class of an expanded clone, and some rows leave it out.

CASSQRTSGDEQFF,TGTGCCAGCAGCCAAAGGACTAGCGGCGATGAGCAGTTCTTC,TRBD2,TRBJ2-1,few,TRBV5-6
CATSDVSVANTGELFF,TGTGCCACCAGTGATGTTTCGGTCGCGAACACCGGGGAGCTGTTTTTT,-,TRBJ2-2,-,TRBV24-1
CSAPKTGLTETQYF,TGCAGTGCGCCGAAAACAGGGCTGACAGAGACCCAGTACTTC,-,TRBJ2-5,-,TRBV20-1
CASSSWPGNGKNIQYF,TGTGCCAGCAGCTCCTGGCCCGGGAACGGGAAAAACATTCAGTACTTC,-,TRBJ2-4,few,TRBV7-2
CASAASEQYF,TGTGCCAGCGCTGCGAGTGAACAGTACTTC,-,TRBJ2-7,few,TRBV6-2/TRBV6-3
CSVALSTDTQYF,TGCAGTGTTGCCCTCAGTACAGATACGCAGTATTTT,-,TRBJ2-3,few,TRBV20-1
CASSQDAGPQPQHF,TGTGCCAGCAGCCAAGATGCCGGGCCTCAGCCCCAGCATTTT,-,TRBJ1-5,few,TRBV4-2
CSVEEFGQGDAFF,TGCAGCGTTGAAGAATTTGGGCAGGGGGATGCTTTCTTT,TRBD1,TRBJ1-1,-,TRBV29-1
CASSSLFVSDEQFF,TGTGCCAGCAGCTCCCTTTTCGTCAGTGATGAGCAGTTCTTC,-,TRBJ2-1,-,TRBV7-2
CASSQGIGELFF,TGTGCCAGCAGCCAGGGGATCGGGGAGCTGTTTTTT,-,TRBJ2-2,-,TRBV28
CASSVGESSYEQYF,TGTGCCAGCAGCGTAGGGGAAAGCTCCTACGAGCAGTACTTC,-,TRBJ2-7,-,TRBV9
CASSLGPGTPYEQYF,TGTGCTAGCAGCTTAGGCCCGGGGACCCCCTACGAGCAGTACTTC,-,TRBJ2-7,few,TRBV7-7
CASSLRTVNTEAFF,TGCGCCAGCAGCTTGCGGACGGTGAACACTGAAGCTTTCTTT,-,TRBJ1-1,many,TRBV5-1
CASSSFPYEQYF,TGTGCCAGCAGCTCGTTTCCCTACGAGCAGTACTTC,-,TRBJ2-7,-,TRBV7-9
CATSRDSWTVSSYEQYF,TGTGCCACCAGCAGAGATTCCTGGACCGTAAGCTCCTACGAGCAGTACTTC,-,TRBJ2-7,-,TRBV15
CASSGREGLDTGELFF,TGCGCCAGCAGCGGACGGGAGGGCCTTGACACCGGGGAGCTGTTTTTT,TRBD2,TRBJ2-2,-,TRBV4-3
CASSGTARAITNNEQFF,TGCGCCAGCTCCGGGACAGCCAGAGCCATAACCAACAATGAGCAGTTCTTC,TRBD1,TRBJ2-1,many,TRBV5-1
CASSRPGDNMNTEAFF,TGTGCCAGCAGCCGTCCAGGGGACAACATGAACACTGAAGCTTTCTTT,-,TRBJ1-1,-,TRBV5-4
CASSKVSDTEAFF,TGTGCCAGCAGCAAAGTTAGCGACACTGAAGCTTTCTTT,-,TRBJ1-1,-,TRBV7-8
CSVEGAPEQETQYF,TGCAGTGTTGAGGGGGCGCCGGAGCAAGAGACCCAGTACTTC,TRBD1,TRBJ2-5,-,TRBV20-1
CATSRRPDSIMNTEAFF,TGTGCCACCAGCAGAAGACCGGACTCCATCATGAACACTGAAGCTTTCTTT,-,TRBJ1-1,few,TRBV15
CASRGLAGVWGNEQFF,TGTGCCAGCAGGGGACTAGCGGGAGTGTGGGGCAATGAGCAGTTCTTC,TRBD2,TRBJ2-1,-,TRBV6-1
CSVEDTPWGLTDTQYF,TGCAGCGTTGAAGATACCCCCTGGGGGCTCACAGATACGCAGTATTTT,-,TRBJ2-3,-,TRBV29-1
CASSLGTGEVHEQYF,TGCGCCAGCAGCTTGGGGACAGGGGAGGTCCACGAGCAGTACTTC,TRBD1,TRBJ2-7,-,TRBV5-1
CASSSREAAYNEQFF,TGTGCCAGCAGCTCGCGGGAGGCTGCCTACAATGAGCAGTTCTTC,TRBD2,TRBJ2-1,-,TRBV27
CASSLDSEGSQYF,TGTGCCAGCAGTTTAGACTCGGAGGGGTCGCAGTATTTT,-,TRBJ2-3,-,TRBV7-9
CASSHYAGELFF,TGTGCCAGCAGCCACTACGCCGGGGAGCTGTTTTTT,-,TRBJ2-2,few,TRBV6-5
CSGGQGSDYGYTF,TGCAGCGGCGGACAGGGATCAGACTATGGCTACACCTTC,TRBD1,TRBJ1-2,few,TRBV29-1
CASSQSGTAINSPLHF,TGTGCCAGCAGTCAATCGGGGACAGCAATTAATTCACCCCTCCACTTT,TRBD1,TRBJ1-6,few,TRBV6-1
CAWRSRAGAYEQYF,TGTGCCTGGAGGTCTCGGGCGGGAGCCTACGAGCAGTACTTC,TRBD2,TRBJ2-7,-,TRBV30
CASSQDKGGSYEQYF,TGCGCCAGCAGCCAAGATAAGGGCGGGTCCTACGAGCAGTACTTC,-,TRBJ2-7,-,TRBV4-3
CASSFSGLKDTQYF,TGTGCCAGCAGCTTCTCCGGGTTAAAGGATACGCAGTATTTT,-,TRBJ2-3,-,TRBV7-2
CSATTGGWYTEAFF,TGCAGTGCGACCACAGGGGGGTGGTACACTGAAGCTTTCTTT,TRBD1,TRBJ1-1,few,TRBV20-1
CASSLGGHPGIEAKNIQYF,TGCGCCAGCAGCCTGGGAGGCCACCCAGGTATTGAGGCCAAAAACATTCAGTACTTC,-,TRBJ2-4,few,TRBV5-1
CASSRGLAGYEVGRTDTQYF,TGTGCCAGCAGCAGAGGACTAGCGGGTTACGAGGTGGGGAGGACAGATACGCAGTATTTT,-,TRBJ2-3,few,TRBV21-1
CSARGDRAEIETQYF,TGCAGTGCTAGAGGGGACAGGGCGGAGATAGAGACCCAGTACTTC,TRBD1,TRBJ2-5,few,TRBV20-1
CASSLQGLGNIQYF,TGCGCCAGCAGCTTGCAGGGGCTGGGAAACATTCAGTACTTC,-,TRBJ2-4,few,TRBV5-1